These T cell receptor beta chains were read from a single sample in a study of shared clonotypes between healthy human individuals. The table came from immunoSEQ multiplex PCR; TCRdb's copy has only in-frame clones and leaves some out. The sample consists of some 2.4 million clones, approximately 94% of them appearing once. The sample taken for sequencing was naive CD4+ T cells from PBMCs. The receptors come from a man aged 18 to 30 in good health. Some clones in this sample may be carry-over from other donors' samples. The conserved cysteine and the conserved F or W are not part of the CDR3 here.

ASRTGQGFLSGANVLT	TRBV19
ASSILAGSTDTQY	TRBV7-9
ASRERQGAGETQY	TRBV2
ASSSRGGLSYEQY	TRBV7-3
AISEGTAGAYEQY	TRBV10-3
ATSNRVLFYEQY	TRBV15
ASRDAGVSTGELF	TRBV6-5
ASSLTGGAQPQH	TRBV27
ASSQGDSPLH	TRBV10-1
ASRRGSLANTGELF	TRBV13
ASSLTGGTGELF	TRBV5-1
ASGRQGGQETQY	TRBV7-2
ASSQDAGGRTRTEAF	TRBV5-4
ASSLAGAYNEQF	TRBV7-3
ASFSSGGRSRTEAF	TRBV19
ASSYTRGTEAF	TRBV6-6
ASRVRTGPNEQF	TRBV28
ASSWTGINTEAF	TRBV11-2
ASSLTQQVTDTQY	TRBV7-3
ASSLIGGYPAASSYEQY	TRBV7-3
ATSRRRFDEKLF	TRBV15
ASGLARGDTQY	TRBV12-5
ASSSQGSVKYSEQF	TRBV11-1
SVEDPGTQY	TRBV29-1
ASSVEGNTIY	TRBV9
ASRPGLAGVNEQY	TRBV28
ASSSMGQYYGYT	TRBV27
ASSPGTYNEQF	TRBV5-1
ASSPGLSPYNEQF	TRBV7-3
ASSYMNEQF	TRBV28
ASSIVRGRFQPQH	TRBV19
ASSSGQPNSPLH	TRBV28
ASRGGSEQY	TRBV2
ASSRVWREPYNEQF	TRBV4-3
ATNEQNRGFYGYT	TRBV28
ASSWDRASSGGTEAF	TRBV19
ASSPTPEADTQY	TRBV18
ASSEGYESNEQF	TRBV2
ASSLMQGAEAF	TRBV5-1
ASSLDRDNEQF	TRBV11-3
ASSVDSGLGTDTQY	TRBV9
ASSGGSIYGYT	TRBV2
ASSEAVRGYEQY	TRBV2
ASSRRTEANQPQH	TRBV6-6
ASSVLIVAADGYT	TRBV6-1
ASSQPRGTQY	TRBV4-1
AIRNPDSLLSYEQY	TRBV10-3
ASSSRPGQGSYEQY	TRBV19
ASSPYRGANEKLF	TRBV18
ASSSVGSSGNTIY	TRBV9
ASSPSTGSQPDTQY	TRBV7-3